The rows below give T cell receptor beta chains drawn from one sample of a study of cytomegalovirus exposure and HLA in healthy donors. Here immunoSEQ multiplex PCR was the method, and the copy in TCRdb shows in-frame clones only, minus some. The sample has 150,000 or so clones, roughly 84% seen once. The sample comprised PBMCs. The receptors shown here come from a young man in good health and CMV-seronegative. The CDR3 runs from the conserved cysteine through the conserved F or W. A D gene is named only where the DNA matches it firmly. Expanded clones are given a class, and other clones once, few, many or no size at all.

.	TRBJ2-1	TRBV10-1	.	TGCGCCAGCGAGGGCTGCATCCTTTACAATGAGCAGTTCTTC	CASEGCILYNEQFF
once	TRBJ2-6	TRBV5-1	.	TGCGCCAGCAGCTTGGTGTCCCCAGAAACTGGGGCCAACGTCCTGACTTTC	CASSLVSPETGANVLTF
.	TRBJ2-2	TRBV27	TRBD2	TGTGCCAGCAGTTTAGGGGGGGATGGCGGGGAGCTGTTTTTT	CASSLGGDGGELFF
.	TRBJ1-1	TRBV7-8	.	TGTGCCAGCAGCCAAACAGTGAACACTGAAGCTTTCTTT	CASSQTVNTEAFF
.	TRBJ1-3	TRBV7-2	TRBD1	TGTGCCAGCAGCCGTGGCCCGGGACAGGGAAACACCATATATTTT	CASSRGPGQGNTIYF
.	TRBJ1-3	TRBV9	TRBD1	TGTGCCAGCAGCTTAGGACAGGCCTCTGGAAACACCATATATTTT	CASSLGQASGNTIYF
.	TRBJ2-2	TRBV5-1	TRBD1	TGCGCCAGCAGCTTGGGGACAGGGGGCCGCGCCGGGGAGCTGTTTTTT	CASSLGTGGRAGELFF
.	TRBJ1-5	TRBV27	.	TGTGCCAGCAGTTCCCCCCGGCAGGGATCAAATCAGCCCCAGCATTTT	CASSSPRQGSNQPQHF
.	TRBJ2-1	TRBV27	.	TGTGCCAGCAGCCACGAGGGTCCCTCCTACAATGAGCAGTTCTTC	CASSHEGPSYNEQFF
.	TRBJ2-3	TRBV27	TRBD1	TGTGCCAGCAGTCATGGGGACAGGGTCACAGATACGCAGTATTTT	CASSHGDRVTDTQYF
once	TRBJ2-7	TRBV4-1	.	TGCGCCAGCAGCCAAGTCCCTGACGAGCAGTACTTC	CASSQVPDEQYF
.	TRBJ2-7	TRBV18	TRBD2	TGTGCCAGCTCACCCGAACTAGCGGGAGGCTACGAGCAGTACTTC	CASSPELAGGYEQYF
.	TRBJ1-3	TRBV5-4	.	TGTGCCAGCAGTCTAGGGGGCTCTGGAAACACCATATATTTT	CASSLGGSGNTIYF
.	TRBJ2-1	TRBV5-4	.	TGTGCCAGCAGCTTTAGCAATGAGCAGTTCTTC	CASSFSNEQFF
.	TRBJ2-3	TRBV18	TRBD2	TGTGCCAGCTCACCAGGACTAGCCGCCACAGATACGCAGTATTTT	CASSPGLAATDTQYF
.	TRBJ1-2	TRBV13	.	TGTGCCAGCAGGCTACAGGGACTAATATCGGGTGGCTACACCTTC	CASRLQGLISGGYTF
.	TRBJ1-1	TRBV27	TRBD1	TGTGCCAGCAGTTTAGGGGGCGGGGCAGGGGGGACTGAAGCTTTCTTT	CASSLGGGAGGTEAFF
.	TRBJ1-5	TRBV2	TRBD1	TGTGCCAGCAGTGAACGGACAGGGGAGCAGCCCCAGCATTTT	CASSERTGEQPQHF
.	TRBJ2-7	TRBV5-4	.	TGTGCCAGCAGCCCGGACGGGGGAACCACCTACGAGCAGTACTTC	CASSPDGGTTYEQYF
.	TRBJ1-2	TRBV27	.	TGTGCCAGCAGTTACTCAGGGTTGGAATATGGCTACACCTTC	CASSYSGLEYGYTF
.	TRBJ2-5	TRBV10-2	.	TGCGCCAGCAGTGAGATCTGGGCTGGTGAGCAGTACTTC	CASSEIWAGEQYF
.	TRBJ2-7	TRBV7-9	.	TGTGCCAGCAGCCCCCAGCGGGTCTCCTACGAGCAGTACTTC	CASSPQRVSYEQYF
.	TRBJ2-1	TRBV27	.	TGTGCCAGCAACCGAGGAGGAAATGAGCAGTTCTTC	CASNRGGNEQFF
once	TRBJ2-3	TRBV4-1	.	TGCGCCAGCAGCCAAGCCCGGGGCACAGATACGCAGTATTTT	CASSQARGTDTQYF
.	TRBJ1-3	TRBV11-1	.	TGTGCCAGCAGACGAGACCAGGACACCATATATTTT	CASRRDQDTIYF
.	TRBJ2-3	TRBV6-1	.	TGTGCCAGCAGTGAAGCGCAGCGTACGCAGTATTTT	CASSEAQRTQYF
.	TRBJ2-7	TRBV6-1	.	TGTGCCAGCAGTGAGCGGCCGATTACAGGAGAGCAGTACTTC	CASSERPITGEQYF
once	TRBJ2-1	TRBV18	TRBD2	TGTGCCAGCTTTCCCGGTCGGACTAGCGGAATCAATGAGCAGTTCTTC	CASFPGRTSGINEQFF
few	TRBJ1-3	TRBV6-5	.	TGTGCCAGCAGTTACCAGGAACCAGCAGCTGGAAACACCATATATTTT	CASSYQEPAAGNTIYF
.	TRBJ2-7	TRBV4-1	TRBD2	TGCGCCAGCAGCCAGGGCCATAGCGGGGTCGGCTCCTACGAGCAGTACTTC	CASSQGHSGVGSYEQYF
.	TRBJ1-1	TRBV6-1	TRBD1	TGTGCCAGCAGTGACCCGAACGAGGAGGGGGCGGACCCTGAAGCTTTCTTT	CASSDPNEEGADPEAFF
.	TRBJ1-2	TRBV7-9	.	TGTGCCAGCAGCTTAGCTTTAGGGGATGGCTACACCTTC	CASSLALGDGYTF
.	TRBJ2-3	TRBV27	.	TGTGCCAGCGCTAATCCTAGCACAGATACGCAGTATTTT	CASANPSTDTQYF
.	TRBJ2-7	TRBV9	.	TGTGCCACCACGCAGGTTTGGGAGGCCTACGAGCAGTACTTC	CATTQVWEAYEQYF
once	TRBJ1-6	TRBV6-6	.	TGTGCCAGCAGTACGACAGGACATAATTCACCCCTCCACTTT	CASSTTGHNSPLHF
.	TRBJ2-5	TRBV28	TRBD1	TGTGCCAGCACCTCCACAGGGGGCGGTGGTTTATCGGAGACCCAGTACTTC	CASTSTGGGGLSETQYF
once	TRBJ1-4	TRBV5-3	.	TGTGCCTATAGGAGGACCTGCGGGGTAAGTGGTCTGTTTTTT	CAYRRTCGVSGLFF
.	TRBJ2-2	TRBV7-8	.	TGTGCCAGCAGCTTGGGAGGGGGTTACACCGGGGAGCTGTTTTTT	CASSLGGGYTGELFF
.	TRBJ1-1	TRBV18	.	TGTGCCAGCTCACCTAGGATGGGAGCACCCACGTCGCGTCGGGAAGCTTTCTTT	CASSPRMGAPTSRREAFF
.	TRBJ1-1	TRBV15	.	TGTGCCACCAGTCAGGAGGACTCGAACACTGAAGCTTTCTTT	CATSQEDSNTEAFF
few	TRBJ2-3	TRBV7-2	TRBD2	TGTGCCAGCAGCTCAATCGGCGGGAGCCTTTCCCGCACAGATACGCAGTATTTT	CASSSIGGSLSRTDTQYF
.	TRBJ2-5	TRBV29-1	.	TGCAGCTCTTCCGGGTGGGAGACCCAGTACTTC	CSSSGWETQYF
once	TRBJ2-1	TRBV30	.	TGTGCCTGGAGTGTAGGGGCTGTGTACAATGAGCAGTTCTTC	CAWSVGAVYNEQFF
.	TRBJ2-1	TRBV10-3	TRBD1	TGTGCCATCAGTGAGTCGACGGGACAGGGGATTAGAAATGAGCAGTTCTTC	CAISESTGQGIRNEQFF
.	TRBJ2-3	TRBV19	.	TGTGCCAGTAGGAAGGGAGCAGGGAGGACAGATACGCAGTATTTT	CASRKGAGRTDTQYF
.	TRBJ2-1	TRBV5-8	.	TGTGCCAGCAGCTTCCAATTCGCGAATGAGCAGTTCTTC	CASSFQFANEQFF
few	TRBJ2-1	TRBV7-9	.	TGTGCCAGCAGCTTAACAGGTCTGGGGATATACAATGAGCAGTTCTTC	CASSLTGLGIYNEQFF
.	TRBJ1-3	TRBV7-9	TRBD1	TGTGCCAGCAGAGCCGGGACAGGGTCTGGAAACACCATATATTTT	CASRAGTGSGNTIYF
.	TRBJ1-6	TRBV28	.	TGTGCCAGCAGCTCAACAAGGCGGGATAGGGTTTCACCCCTCCACTTT	CASSSTRRDRVSPLHF
.	TRBJ2-5	TRBV19	.	TGTGCCAGTAACAGGCCGGAAGAGACCCAGTACTTC	CASNRPEETQYF
.	TRBJ2-1	TRBV11-2	.	TGTGCCAGCAGCCCAGGAGGTCTTGTGAGCAATGAGCAGTTCTTC	CASSPGGLVSNEQFF
.	TRBJ2-7	TRBV2	TRBD2	TGTGCCAGCAGTGATCAGGGACTAGTACACTACGAGCAGTACTTC	CASSDQGLVHYEQYF
once	TRBJ1-1	TRBV19	.	TGTGCCAGCGGGGTACAGGGATTGAACACTGAAGCTTTCTTT	CASGVQGLNTEAFF
few	TRBJ2-7	TRBV2	.	TGTGCCATTAGCCAACTAGATTCGCCCGAGCAGTACTTC	CAISQLDSPEQYF
.	TRBJ2-3	TRBV5-6	TRBD2	TGTGCCAGCAGCTTTGATCCGGGACTAGCGCGAGATACGCAGTATTTT	CASSFDPGLARDTQYF
.	TRBJ2-1	TRBV7-9	.	TGTGCCGTGTTATGGCGGCTGAGCTCCTACAATGAGCAGTTCTTC	CAVLWRLSSYNEQFF
.	TRBJ2-7	TRBV18	.	TGTGCCAGCTCACCGACTGCCTACGAGCAGTACTTC	CASSPTAYEQYF
.	TRBJ1-1	TRBV28	TRBD1	TGTGCCACCGGCACAGGGGGAGCTTTCTTT	CATGTGGAFF
.	TRBJ1-1	TRBV5-1	.	TGCGCCAGCAGCTCAGGGGACCGAGGCACTGAAGCTTTCTTT	CASSSGDRGTEAFF
.	TRBJ2-5	TRBV29-1	TRBD2	TGCAGCGTTGACGCCAGCGGGAGGGATCAAGAGACCCAGTACTTC	CSVDASGRDQETQYF